A selection of T cell receptor beta chains follows, all from one sample in a study of long-term antiretroviral therapy in people with HIV. Clones were sequenced by immunoSEQ multiplex PCR, and TCRdb holds only the in-frame ones, with some missing. The sample gives tens of thousands of clones, 81% of which show up once; approximately 7% is in the top ten. Specimen: unsorted PBMCs, collected 1.5 years after starting antiretroviral therapy. These receptors came from a man aged 25-45 years with HIV. CDR3s include the opening cysteine and the closing phenylalanine or tryptophan. The D gene is left open where the match is weak. Rows give clone size only sometimes, using once, few, many, or a class for an expanded clone.

v_call	j_call	clone_size	d_call	cdr3_nt	cdr3_aa
TRBV7-2	TRBJ1-5	.	.	TGTGCCAGCAGCCTCCCCCAACAGCCCCAGCATTTT	CASSLPQQPQHF
TRBV27	TRBJ2-7	.	.	TGTGCCAGCAGTTTATCGGGCCGAGGGGCGGGGAGCCTATACGAGCAGTACTTC	CASSLSGRGAGSLYEQYF
TRBV4-1	TRBJ1-2	few	TRBD1	TGCGCCAGCAGCCAATTTACAGGGGGCATTGACTATGGCTACACCTTC	CASSQFTGGIDYGYTF
TRBV4-2	TRBJ2-2	.	TRBD2	TGTGCCAGCAGCCCACTGGGACTAGCGGACCTCAGGGAGCTGTTTTTT	CASSPLGLADLRELFF
TRBV5-6	TRBJ2-7	.	.	TGTGCCAGCAGCTTGGAGGCGACAGTCACACATATGTACGAGCAGTACTTC	CASSLEATVTHMYEQYF
TRBV28	TRBJ1-2	.	TRBD1	TGTGCCAGCAGTCTAACAGGGGGCTATGGCTACACCTTC	CASSLTGGYGYTF
TRBV25-1	TRBJ2-1	.	TRBD1	TGTGCCAGCAGTGGACGATCCCAGGGGACAGGGCCCTACAATGAGCAGTTCTTC	CASSGRSQGTGPYNEQFF
TRBV28	TRBJ1-3	.	TRBD1	TGTGCCAGCAGTCCGGGACAGGGGGGAAACACCATATATTTT	CASSPGQGGNTIYF
TRBV5-1	TRBJ2-2	.	TRBD1	TGCGCCAGCAGCTTGGGGACAGGGGGCAACACCGGGGAGCTGTTTTTT	CASSLGTGGNTGELFF
TRBV10-1	TRBJ2-7	few	TRBD1	TGCGCCACCTCCCGGGACAGGGTAAAACGGGAGCAGTACTTC	CATSRDRVKREQYF
TRBV2	TRBJ2-1	.	TRBD2	TGTGCCAGCAGGATAGCGGGGGGGCAGTACAATGAGCAGTTCTTC	CASRIAGGQYNEQFF
TRBV4-3	TRBJ1-2	.	.	TGCGCCAGCAGCCAAGGACAGTTCAACGGGGGCTACACCTTC	CASSQGQFNGGYTF
TRBV10-3	TRBJ1-3	.	.	TGTGCCATCAGTGTCGGGCAGGGCCGGGCTGGAAACACCATATATTTT	CAISVGQGRAGNTIYF
TRBV27	TRBJ1-3	once	.	TGTGCCAGCAGCCCGGGCGCTGGAAACACCATATATTTT	CASSPGAGNTIYF
TRBV10-3	TRBJ1-1	.	.	TGTGCCATCAGTGCGTTGGACACTGAAGCTTTCTTT	CAISALDTEAFF
TRBV6-5	TRBJ2-3	.	.	TGTGCCAGCAGTAGCGGGCAGTCTAGCACAGATACGCAGTATTTT	CASSSGQSSTDTQYF
TRBV7-9	TRBJ2-1	.	.	TGTGCCAGCAGCTTTACAGGGAATGAGCAGTTCTTC	CASSFTGNEQFF
TRBV7-9	TRBJ2-3	.	.	TGTGCCAGCAGCGGTCTGACAGCAGATACGCAGTATTTT	CASSGLTADTQYF
TRBV7-9	TRBJ2-1	.	.	TGTGCCAGCAGCTCTCTCCGGGCCTCCGGGGATGAGCAGTTCTTC	CASSSLRASGDEQFF
TRBV30	TRBJ2-5	.	.	TGTGCCTGGAGTGGGATCTCCGGGGAGACCCAGTACTTC	CAWSGISGETQYF
TRBV30	TRBJ2-2	.	.	TGTGCCCGTACCAGGGGTCCCGGGGAGCTGTTTTTT	CARTRGPGELFF